Below, 21 T cell receptor beta chains from the same sample are listed, as sequenced in a study of blood T cell repertoires in COVID-19. The protocol was immunoSEQ multiplex PCR, while the TCRdb copy is restricted to in-frame clones and leaves out a portion. The table includes over 200,000 clones, roughly 80% detected once. Specimen: peripheral blood. The receptors derive from a woman older than 75 with acute or convalescent COVID-19.

This clone has at least ten counts. The chain carries TRBV9 and TRBJ1-2; 8 bases agree with TRBD1. V lost 0 bases and J lost 7; bases outside the gene matches: 8. The CDR3 spans 15 residues. Germline V gene data show CDR1 as SGDLS and CDR2 as YYNGEE. Here the CDR3 DNA reads TGTGCCAGCAGCGTAGAATTGGGGACAGGTACTGGCTACACCTTC. Its translation is CASSVELGTGTGYTF.

This chain connects TRBV20-1 to TRBJ2-1; D might be TRBD2 (6 bases). Trimming removed 2 bases at V and 10 bases at J, with 9 bases between. The CDR3 extends over 11 amino acids. The germline gives CDR1 DFQATT, CDR2 SNEGSKA (reference sequence). In nucleotides, the CDR3 is TGCAGTGCTAGACGGCTAGCGGAGCAGTTCTTC. Translation: CSARRLAEQFF.

The chain links TRBV15 to TRBJ1-2, with D uncertain. CDR1 LNHNV and CDR2 YYDKDF come from the germline V gene (reference sequence). The CDR3 is 15 amino acids. V was shortened by 0 bases and J by 2 bases, with 10 bases between the two germline ends. CDR3 nucleotide sequence: TGTGCCACCAGCAGAGATTTAAGCACGAACTATGGCTACACCTTC. The encoded protein is CATSRDLSTNYGYTF.

Only one count was recorded for this clone. The V call is TRBV6-6, the J call TRBJ1-1, with D perhaps matching TRBD1 (5 bases). This CDR3 region has 14 residues. Trimming left V 0 bases short and J 1 base short, with 6 bases between. CDR1 and CDR2 from the germline V gene are MNHNY and SVGAGI (reference sequence). CDR3 DNA: TGTGCCAGCAGTTACTCGCAGGGGAACACTGAAGCTTTCTTT. It translates to CASSYSQGNTEAFF.

This rearrangement joins TRBV9 to TRBJ2-2, with D possibly TRBD1 on 6 matching bases. Between the trimmed V and J ends, which lost 0 bases and 0 bases, there was a span of 15 bases. CDR1 SGDLS and CDR2 YYNGEE come from the germline V gene. The CDR3 loop spans 18 amino acids. Here the CDR3 DNA reads TGTGCCAGCAGCGTAGCCGGGACACCGTACGCGAACACCGGGGAGCTGTTTTTT. Translation gives CASSVAGTPYANTGELFF.

This clone was observed once. This chain uses TRBV9 with TRBJ2-3; D gene unclear. V dropped 4 bases and J dropped 0 bases, with 6 bases sitting between them. Germline assignment: CDR1 SGDLS and CDR2 YYNGEE. CDR3 length: 13 amino acids. CDR3 coding DNA: TGTGCCAGCAGCCCTACCAGCACAGATACGCAGTATTTT. Translated: CASSPTSTDTQYF.

The rearrangement uses TRBV6-6 and TRBJ2-5, with D maybe TRBD2 (5 bases). CDR1 and CDR2 from the germline V gene are MNHNY and SVGAGI (reference sequence). Trimming removed 6 bases at V and 3 bases at J, with 17 bases between. CDR3 length: 15 residues. The CDR3 is CASSPGILAEETQYF. DNA of the CDR3: TGTGCCAGCAGCCCCGGGATTTTGGCCGAAGAGACCCAGTACTTC.

The J gene is TRBJ1-1, the V gene TRBV18; the D gene is possibly TRBD1 (5 bases). V lost 1 base and J 3 bases, leaving 12 bases between the germline ends. Germline V gene data show CDR1 as KGHSH and CDR2 as LQKENI. This CDR3 region has 15 residues. The CDR3 here is CASSPRQGRDTEAFF. The CDR3 bases are TGTGCCAGCTCACCACGCCAGGGAAGGGACACTGAAGCTTTCTTT.

This clone appeared once. This sequence joins TRBV6-5 and TRBJ2-7; D may be TRBD2 (7 bases). This CDR3 is 13 amino acids long. V lost 6 bases and J lost 4, with 13 bases in between. Germline V CDR1 and CDR2: MNHEY, SVGAGI. The CDR3 spells CASRVGGGYEQYF. The CDR3 DNA reads TGTGCCAGCAGGGTAGGGGGGGGGTACGAGCAGTACTTC.

The V gene is TRBV4-1, the J gene TRBJ2-1; tentative D call: TRBD1 (6 bases). V lost 4 bases, J lost 0 bases, and 13 bases lay in between. CDR3 size: 16 residues. Germline V gene lookup returns CDR1 MGHRA and CDR2 YSYEKL. The CDR3 protein is CASSRGQRSSYNEQFF. As DNA, the CDR3 is TGCGCCAGCAGCCGAGGACAGCGCAGCTCCTACAATGAGCAGTTCTTC.

V usage is TRBV12-5 and J usage is TRBJ2-3, with 16 bases aligning to TRBD2. The CDR3 spans 18 residues. Germline V gene lookup returns CDR1 LGHNT and CDR2 FRNRAP. The trim removed 5 bases at V and 3 bases at J, leaving 8 bases unmatched. The CDR3: CASGPGTSGGAGTDTQYF. The CDR3 nucleotides read TGTGCTAGTGGTCCCGGGACTAGCGGGGGGGCCGGGACAGATACGCAGTATTTT.

This clone was observed once. This sequence joins TRBV11-2 and TRBJ1-3, with D uncertain. Per the germline V gene, CDR1 is SGHAT and CDR2 is FQNNGV. The CDR3 has 15 amino acids. Trimming removed 5 bases at V and 0 bases at J, with 11 bases between. The chain's CDR3 is CASSQLLSSGNTIYF. CDR3 nucleotides: TGTGCCAGCAGCCAACTGCTAAGCTCTGGAAACACCATATATTTT.

The chain has TRBV7-9 and TRBJ1-6; D unclear. This CDR3 region has 15 residues. Trimming stripped 7 bases from V and 7 bases from J, with 17 bases between. Per the germline V gene, CDR1 is SEHNR and CDR2 is FQNEAQ (reference sequence). CDR3 residues: CASISSGRENSPLHF. CDR3 sequence (DNA): TGTGCCAGCATTTCGTCGGGGAGGGAGAATTCACCCCTCCACTTT.

The CDR3 loop is CASSPGAGGFPQQTNEKLFF. The CDR3 nucleotides read TGTGCCAGCAGCCCCGGGGCGGGGGGCTTTCCCCAGCAAACTAATGAAAAACTGTTTTTT. V and J are TRBV21-1 and TRBJ1-4. TRBV21-1 is labeled a pseudogene. The CDR3 contains 20 residues.

The chain recombines TRBV2 with TRBJ1-4; 7 bases agree with TRBD1. The CDR3 is 14 amino acids. CDR1 SNHLY and CDR2 FYNNEI come from the germline V gene. J lost 3 bases, V lost 7 bases, and 5 bases had no gene match. The CDR3 sequence: CASIQGWANEKLFF. In DNA form, the CDR3 reads TGTGCCAGCATACAGGGGTGGGCTAATGAAAAACTGTTTTTT. Combining the CDR3 with reference TRBV2 and TRBJ1-4 gives the whole variable domain EPEVTQTPSHQVTQMGQEVILRCVPISNHLYFYWYRQILGQKVEFLVSFYNNEISEKSEIFDDQFSVERPDGSNFTLKIRSTKLEDSAMYFCASIQGWANEKLFFGSGTQLSVL.

This clone was counted between two and nine times. The genes are TRBV6-5 and TRBJ1-1, with D tentatively TRBD1 (6 bases). CDR3 length equals 14 residues. Germline loops: CDR1 MNHEY, CDR2 SVGAGI. Between the trimmed V and J ends, which lost 2 bases and 1 base, there was a span of 8 bases. CDR3 residues: CASSYRTENTEAFF. CDR3 DNA sequence: TGTGCCAGCAGTTACCGGACAGAGAACACTGAAGCTTTCTTT.

The V and J genes are TRBV10-3 and TRBJ1-5; D may be TRBD1 (6 bases). The germline V gene encodes CDR1 ENHRY and CDR2 SYGVKD. With 2 bases removed from V and 2 bases from J, the gap between germline ends came to 13 bases. The CDR3 runs 16 residues. CDR3 DNA: TGTGCCATCAGTGAGGGGGGGGGCAGAGGCAATCAGCCCCAGCATTTT. Translation gives CAISEGGGRGNQPQHF.

This chain uses TRBV5-1 with TRBJ2-5; TRBD2 matches 10 bases. Germline CDR1 SGHRS, CDR2 YFSETQ. There are 18 residues in the CDR3. J was trimmed by 9 bases and V by 0 bases; bases with no gene match: 17. CDR3 sequence: CASSLGQGARGSGRAQYF. DNA of the CDR3: TGCGCCAGCAGCTTGGGCCAGGGGGCTAGGGGAAGCGGGAGGGCCCAGTACTTC.

The chain joins TRBV29-1 to TRBJ2-4, with TRBD2 as a possible D gene (6 bases). Germline V gene sequence: CDR1 SQVTM, CDR2 ANQGSEA. This CDR3 is built from 13 residues. V lost 1 base and J lost 5, with 9 bases in between. This chain's CDR3 is CSVEGTIQNIQYF. The CDR3 coding sequence is TGCAGCGTTGAAGGGACTATTCAAAACATTCAGTACTTC.

The chain links TRBV7-2 to TRBJ2-7, with D tentatively TRBD1 (5 bases). The CDR3 sequence is 15 residues long. Germline CDR1 is SGHTA and CDR2 is FQGNSA. The V end lost 1 base, the J end lost 9 bases, and 19 bases lay between the germline ends. CDR3 residues: CASSLEIGAALWQYF. CDR3 sequence (DNA): TGTGCCAGCAGCTTAGAGATAGGGGCGGCCCTATGGCAGTACTTC.

This chain joins TRBV2 and TRBJ1-5; possible D gene TRBD1, 5 bases. The V gene's germline CDR1 is SNHLY and CDR2 FYNNEI. The CDR3 is 15 amino acids. Trimming took off 2 bases at V and 3 bases at J, with 11 bases between the two ends. In nucleotides, the CDR3 is TGTGCCAGCAGTGAACAACAGGTAAACAATCAGCCCCAGCATTTT. This translates into CASSEQQVNNQPQHF.